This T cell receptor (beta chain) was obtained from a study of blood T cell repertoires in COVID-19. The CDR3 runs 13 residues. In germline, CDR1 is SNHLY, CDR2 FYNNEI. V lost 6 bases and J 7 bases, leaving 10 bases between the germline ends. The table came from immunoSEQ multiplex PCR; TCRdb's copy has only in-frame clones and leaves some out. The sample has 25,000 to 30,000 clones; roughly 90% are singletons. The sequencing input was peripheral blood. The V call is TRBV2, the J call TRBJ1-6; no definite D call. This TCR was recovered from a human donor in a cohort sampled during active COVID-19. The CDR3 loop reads CASRGNWNSPLHF. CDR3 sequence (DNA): TGTGCCAGCAGGGGCAATTGGAATTCACCCCTCCACTTT.